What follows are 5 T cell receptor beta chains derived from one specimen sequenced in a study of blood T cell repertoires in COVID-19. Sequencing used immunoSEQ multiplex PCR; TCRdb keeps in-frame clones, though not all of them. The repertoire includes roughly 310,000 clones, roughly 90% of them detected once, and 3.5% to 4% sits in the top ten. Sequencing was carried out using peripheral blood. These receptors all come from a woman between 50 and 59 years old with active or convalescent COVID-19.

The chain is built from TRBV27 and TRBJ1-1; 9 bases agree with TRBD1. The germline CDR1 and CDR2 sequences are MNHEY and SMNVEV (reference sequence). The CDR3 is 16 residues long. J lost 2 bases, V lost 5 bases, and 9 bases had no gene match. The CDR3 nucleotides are TGTGCCAGCAGTAGAACCGGGACAGGGCTTAACACTGAAGCTTTCTTT. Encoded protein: CASSRTGTGLNTEAFF.

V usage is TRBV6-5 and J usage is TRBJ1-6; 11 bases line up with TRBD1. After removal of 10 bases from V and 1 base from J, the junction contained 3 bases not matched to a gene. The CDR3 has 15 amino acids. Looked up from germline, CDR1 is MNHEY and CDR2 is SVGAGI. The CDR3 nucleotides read TGTGCCACACGGGACAGGGGGTCCTATAATTCACCCCTCCACTTT. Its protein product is CATRDRGSYNSPLHF.

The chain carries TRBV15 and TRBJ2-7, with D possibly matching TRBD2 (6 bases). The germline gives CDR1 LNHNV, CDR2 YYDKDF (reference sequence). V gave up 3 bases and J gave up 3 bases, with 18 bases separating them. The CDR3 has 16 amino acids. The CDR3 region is CATSRGLWGTGYEQYF. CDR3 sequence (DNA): TGTGCCACCAGCAGGGGACTCTGGGGGACGGGCTACGAGCAGTACTTC. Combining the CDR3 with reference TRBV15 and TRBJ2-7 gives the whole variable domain DAMVIQNPRYQVTQFGKPVTLSCSQTLNHNVMYWYQQKSSQAPKLLFHYYDKDFNNEADTPDNFQSRRPNTSFCFLDIRSPGLGDTAMYLCATSRGLWGTGYEQYFGPGTRLTVT.

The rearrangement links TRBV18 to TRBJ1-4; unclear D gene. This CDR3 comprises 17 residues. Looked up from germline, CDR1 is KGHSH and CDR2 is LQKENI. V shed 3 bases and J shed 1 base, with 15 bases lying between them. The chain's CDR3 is CASSPQALLGTNEKLFF. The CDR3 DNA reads TGTGCCAGCTCACCGCAGGCCCTTCTTGGAACTAATGAAAAACTGTTTTTT.

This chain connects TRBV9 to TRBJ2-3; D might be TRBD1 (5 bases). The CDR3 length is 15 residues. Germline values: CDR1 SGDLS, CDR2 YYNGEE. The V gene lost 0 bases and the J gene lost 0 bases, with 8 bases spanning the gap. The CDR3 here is CASSVGQGSTDTQYF. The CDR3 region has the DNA TGTGCCAGCAGCGTAGGGCAGGGTAGCACAGATACGCAGTATTTT.